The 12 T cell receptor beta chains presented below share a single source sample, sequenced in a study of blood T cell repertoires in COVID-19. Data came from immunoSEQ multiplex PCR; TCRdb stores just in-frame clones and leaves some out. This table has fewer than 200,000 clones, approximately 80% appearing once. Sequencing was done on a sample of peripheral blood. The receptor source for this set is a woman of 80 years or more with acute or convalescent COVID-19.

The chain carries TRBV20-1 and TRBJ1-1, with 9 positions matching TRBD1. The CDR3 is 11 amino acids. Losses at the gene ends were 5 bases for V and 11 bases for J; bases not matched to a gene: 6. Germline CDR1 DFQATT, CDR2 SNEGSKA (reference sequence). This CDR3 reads CSADTGGRAFF. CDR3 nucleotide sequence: TGCAGTGCTGATACAGGGGGCAGGGCTTTCTTT.

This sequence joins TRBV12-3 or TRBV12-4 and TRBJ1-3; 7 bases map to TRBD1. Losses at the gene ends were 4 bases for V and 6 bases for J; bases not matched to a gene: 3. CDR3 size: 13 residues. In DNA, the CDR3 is TGTGCCAGCAGTTCTACAGGGGAAAACACCATATATTTT. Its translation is CASSSTGENTIYF.

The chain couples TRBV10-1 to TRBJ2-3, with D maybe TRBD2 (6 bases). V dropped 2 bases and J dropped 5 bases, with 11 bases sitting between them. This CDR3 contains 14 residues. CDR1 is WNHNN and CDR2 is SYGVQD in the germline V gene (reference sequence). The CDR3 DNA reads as TGCGCCAGCAGTGAGGGGAGGAGAGGAGATACGCAGTATTTT. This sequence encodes CASSEGRRGDTQYF.

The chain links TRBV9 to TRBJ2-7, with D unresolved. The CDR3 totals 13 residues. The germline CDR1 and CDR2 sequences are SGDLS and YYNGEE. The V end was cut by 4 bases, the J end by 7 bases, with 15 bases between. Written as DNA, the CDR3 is TGTGCCAGCAGCCCAGGCCCCTCGATGGAGCAGTACTTC. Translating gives CASSPGPSMEQYF.

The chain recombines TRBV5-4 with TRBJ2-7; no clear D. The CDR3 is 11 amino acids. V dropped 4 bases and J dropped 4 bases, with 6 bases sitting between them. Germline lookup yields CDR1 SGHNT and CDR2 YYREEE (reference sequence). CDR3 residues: CASSAGYEQYF. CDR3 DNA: TGTGCCAGCAGCGCAGGTTACGAGCAGTACTTC.

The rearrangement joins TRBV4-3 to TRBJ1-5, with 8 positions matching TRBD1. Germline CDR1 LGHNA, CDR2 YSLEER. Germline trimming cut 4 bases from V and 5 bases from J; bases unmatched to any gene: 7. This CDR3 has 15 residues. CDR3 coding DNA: TGCGCCAGCAGCCGGCGGACAGGGTCGGATCAGCCCCAGCATTTT. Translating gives CASSRRTGSDQPQHF.

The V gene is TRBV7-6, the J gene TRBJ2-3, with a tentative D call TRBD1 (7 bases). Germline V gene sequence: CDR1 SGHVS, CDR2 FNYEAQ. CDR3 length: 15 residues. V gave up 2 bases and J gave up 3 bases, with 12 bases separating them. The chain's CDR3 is CASSLRQGGTDTQYF. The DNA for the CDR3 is TGTGCCAGCAGCTTAAGGCAGGGGGGAACAGATACGCAGTATTTT.

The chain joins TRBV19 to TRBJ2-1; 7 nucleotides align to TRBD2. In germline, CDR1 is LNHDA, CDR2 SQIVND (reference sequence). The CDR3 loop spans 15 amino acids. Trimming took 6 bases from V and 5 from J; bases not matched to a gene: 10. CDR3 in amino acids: CASSSSGLDNNEQFF. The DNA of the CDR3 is TGTGCCAGTAGCTCTAGCGGTTTAGACAACAATGAGCAGTTCTTC.

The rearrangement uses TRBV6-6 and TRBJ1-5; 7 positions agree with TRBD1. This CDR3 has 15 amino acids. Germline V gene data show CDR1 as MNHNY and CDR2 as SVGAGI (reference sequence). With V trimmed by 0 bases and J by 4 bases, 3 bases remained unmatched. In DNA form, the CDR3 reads TGTGCCAGCAGTTACTCAGGACAGGTAAATCAGCCCCAGCATTTT. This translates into CASSYSGQVNQPQHF.

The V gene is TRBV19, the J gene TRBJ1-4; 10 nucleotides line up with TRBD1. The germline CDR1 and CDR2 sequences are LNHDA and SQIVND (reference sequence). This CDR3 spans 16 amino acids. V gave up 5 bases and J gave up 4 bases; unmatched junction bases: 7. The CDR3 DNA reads TGTGCCAGTAGTTTTCGGGACAGGGGAATTAATGAAAAACTGTTTTTT. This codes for CASSFRDRGINEKLFF.

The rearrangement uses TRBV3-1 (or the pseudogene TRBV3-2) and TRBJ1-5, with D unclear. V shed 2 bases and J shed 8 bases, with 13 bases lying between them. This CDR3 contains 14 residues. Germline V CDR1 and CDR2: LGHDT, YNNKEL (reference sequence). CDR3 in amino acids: CASSQWASSKPQHF. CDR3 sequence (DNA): TGTGCCAGCAGCCAATGGGCCTCCAGTAAGCCCCAGCATTTT.

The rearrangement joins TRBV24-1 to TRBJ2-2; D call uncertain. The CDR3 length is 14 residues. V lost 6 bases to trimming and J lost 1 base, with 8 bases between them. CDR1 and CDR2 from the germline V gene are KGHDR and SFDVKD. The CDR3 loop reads CATSSPGNTGELFF. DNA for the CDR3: TGTGCCACCAGTTCGCCGGGGAACACCGGGGAGCTGTTTTTT.